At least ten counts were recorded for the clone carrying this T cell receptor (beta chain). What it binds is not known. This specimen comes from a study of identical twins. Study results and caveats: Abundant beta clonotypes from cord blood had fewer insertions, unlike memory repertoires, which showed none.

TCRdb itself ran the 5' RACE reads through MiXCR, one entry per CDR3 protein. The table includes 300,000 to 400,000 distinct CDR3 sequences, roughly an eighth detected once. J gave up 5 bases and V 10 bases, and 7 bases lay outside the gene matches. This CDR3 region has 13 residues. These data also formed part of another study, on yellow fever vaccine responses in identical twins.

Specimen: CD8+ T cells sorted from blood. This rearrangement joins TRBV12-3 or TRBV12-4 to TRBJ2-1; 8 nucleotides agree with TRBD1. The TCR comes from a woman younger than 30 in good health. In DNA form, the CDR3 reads TGTGCCATCCTCGGGACAGGCCACAATGAGCAGTTCTTC. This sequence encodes CAILGTGHNEQFF.